The present T cell receptor beta chain was sequenced within a study of T cells in Graves' hyperthyroidism and ophthalmopathy. This CDR3 contains 16 residues. Per germline, CDR1 SEHNR and CDR2 FQNEAQ (reference sequence). The V and J ends lost 1 base and 5 bases respectively, with 15 bases between them. This clonotype was recorded many times. Its antigen is unknown. Study-level points and caveats: Most clonotypes expanded in thyroid above 0.001 were likewise present in blood.

Patients were excluded because of uncontrolled infection, other autoimmune disease, pregnancy or lactation. The source material, RNA transcripts, was used to amplify TCR beta CDR3 regions. A first-round RT-PCR of the TCR CDR3 used the HTBI primer set. TCRdb itself ran the multiplex PCR reads through MiXCR, one entry per CDR3 protein. This table holds about 600,000 distinct CDR3 sequences, 16% found once. This TCR was recovered from a woman aged 40 to 50 with Graves' ophthalmopathy. Sequencing was performed on blood. V is TRBV7-9 and J is TRBJ2-4; tentatively, D is TRBD2 (6 bases). CDR3: CASSLGTLANQNIQYF. In DNA, the CDR3 is TGTGCCAGCAGCTTAGGTACCCTAGCGAACCAAAACATTCAGTACTTC.